This TCR beta chain was sequenced for a study of blood T cell repertoires in COVID-19. This CDR3 has 11 amino acids. Germline lookup yields CDR1 DFQATT and CDR2 SNEGSKA (reference sequence). Source study methods: Researchers report that nucleated cell counts were estimated from reference gene primer amplification. Assay used: immunoSEQ multiplex PCR; TCRdb lists only in-frame clones, some missing. The DNA was the basis for D and trimming; V, J and clone size are from that table. The table has fewer than 450,000 clones, about 88% seen once; the top ten hold more than 0.95%. The source is a woman aged 18-29 years who had recovered from COVID-19. Sequenced material: PBMCs or T cells enriched from blood (not recorded which). The chain employs TRBV20-1 and TRBJ1-1; D is possibly TRBD1 (6 bases). For the CDR3, the DNA is TGCGGGGGACACGGTGACACTGAAGCTTTCTTT. Amino acids: CGGHGDTEAFF.